This TCR beta chain was captured in a study of blood T cell repertoires in COVID-19. Study as a whole: Sample material is recorded as cDNA or gDNA derived from T cells, B-cell-depleted T cells, or PBMCs.

The CDR3 covers 14 residues. With V trimmed by 4 bases and J by 5 bases, 7 bases remained unmatched. Germline lookup yields CDR1 LGHDT and CDR2 YNNKEL (reference sequence). Per the original data handling: Amplified reference gene primers provided the basis for estimating nucleated cell counts. Profiling relied on immunoSEQ multiplex PCR, and the TCRdb table lists in-frame clones only, not all of them. V and J calls plus clone size are reproduced from that table; the DNA served to infer D and trimming. The data show 120,000 to 150,000 clones, 87% seen once. This receptor was taken from a woman aged 45-65 years with active or convalescent COVID-19. This sequence joins TRBV3-1 (or the pseudogene TRBV3-2) and TRBJ1-1; 7 bases match TRBD1. Sequencing was performed on peripheral blood. The CDR3 reads CASSPLTGITEAFF. The CDR3 region has the DNA TGTGCCAGCAGCCCTCTGACAGGGATTACTGAAGCTTTCTTT.